This T cell receptor beta chain was recovered during a study of beta chain features in type 1 diabetes. Study-level results: Equally in patients and controls, PCR might preferentially amplify shorter templates. Moderately but significantly shorter TCRB CDR3s were found in Type 1 diabetes patients in all four CD4+ subsets.

Investigators reverse transcribed all isolated RNA, so they sequenced expressed TCRB transcripts. TCRdb's table, derived via immunoSEQ multiplex PCR, lists solely in-frame clones and lacks some. The data contain about 340,000 clones, 7% to 9% of them singletons. Every single donor gave one heparinised blood draw, and these averaged roughly 100 mL. This CDR3 is 13 amino acids long. The germline V gene has CDR1 SQVTM and CDR2 ANQGSEA. This clone appeared a few times. The antigen is unknown. At one end the junction does not follow the germline gene, possibly because of a read error. This clonotype was sampled from a woman under 30 in good health. The sequenced sample was central memory CD4+ T cells from blood. The V gene is TRBV29-1, the J gene TRBJ1-5, with D tentatively TRBD1 (5 bases). CDR3 nucleotides: TGCAGCGTGGAAGGGGATAGCAATCAGCCCCAGCATTTT. It codes for CSVEGDSNQPQHF. Full variable domain (remainder filled in from reference TRBV29-1 and TRBJ1-5): SAVISQKPSRDICQRGTSLTIQCQVDSQVTMMFWYRQQPGQSLTLIATANQGSEATYESGFVIDKFPISRPNLTFSTLTVSNMSPEDSSIYLCSVEGDSNQPQHFGDGTRLSIL.